Following are 10 T cell receptor beta chains from one sample sequenced in a study of CD8+ T cells in alopecia areata. Specified treatment: oral pan-JAK inhibitor, 5-10 mg twice daily. The authors extracted RNA and reverse transcribed it into cDNA as the sequencing template. Produced via immunoSEQ multiplex PCR; TCRdb's table is partial and in-frame only. The sample yields more than 90,000 clones, about 60% seen once. The sequences come from CD8+ T cells sorted from blood, collected at week 24, from a patient treated with tofacitinib. These receptors were obtained from a human donor with alopecia areata.

V gene TRBV19 combines with J gene TRBJ1-1; weak D call: TRBD1 (6 bases). V lost 1 base to trimming and J lost 1 base, with 16 bases between them. The CDR3 extends over 17 amino acids. The germline V gene encodes CDR1 LNHDA and CDR2 SQIVND (reference sequence). The CDR3 here is CASSIGTADLGNTEAFF. The CDR3 nucleotides are TGTGCCAGTAGTATAGGGACAGCCGACTTGGGGAACACTGAAGCTTTCTTT.

The gene calls are TRBV5-1 and TRBJ2-7; TRBD1 is a possible D gene (6 bases). The germline V gene encodes CDR1 SGHRS and CDR2 YFSETQ. This CDR3 contains 15 residues. V was cut by 0 bases and J by 2 bases, with 12 bases left in between. The CDR3 bases are TGCGCCAGCAGCTTGGAGATCGGGACAACCTACGAGCAGTACTTC. Translating gives CASSLEIGTTYEQYF.

This chain joins TRBV6-5 and TRBJ1-6; TRBD1 is a possible D gene (6 bases). V dropped 2 bases and J dropped 10 bases, with 12 bases sitting between them. There are 14 residues in the CDR3. The germline CDR1 and CDR2 sequences are MNHEY and SVGAGI. CDR3 protein: CASSYAEGGSPLHF. DNA for the CDR3: TGTGCCAGCAGTTACGCTGAGGGGGGATCACCCCTCCACTTT.

The chain is built from TRBV30 and TRBJ2-1; 7 bases are a match to TRBD1. CDR3 length: 12 residues. The V segment lost 3 bases and the J segment 8 bases; nucleotides outside the gene matches: 4. CDR1 GTSNPN and CDR2 SVGIG come from the germline V gene (reference sequence). The CDR3 coding sequence is TGTGCCTGGAGGCTCGACAGGGATGAGCAGTTCTTC. This encodes CAWRLDRDEQFF.

The chain is built from TRBV7-9 and TRBJ2-7, with D possibly TRBD1 on 6 matching bases. The germline V gene encodes CDR1 SEHNR and CDR2 FQNEAQ (reference sequence). The CDR3 is made up of 16 amino acids. V was pared by 2 bases and J by 5 bases, with 19 bases between. The CDR3 DNA sequence: TGTGCCAGCAGCTTACCTGGGACATCGGGTTCCAACGAGCAGTACTTC. This sequence encodes CASSLPGTSGSNEQYF.

The chain links TRBV27 to TRBJ2-7; no clear D. The CDR3 covers 15 residues. Germline V lookup: CDR1 MNHEY, CDR2 SMNVEV (reference sequence). V shed 6 bases and J shed 1 base, with 16 bases lying between them. This chain's CDR3 is CASSLSPGLSYEQYF. CDR3 coding DNA: TGTGCCAGCAGCCTAAGCCCCGGTCTATCCTACGAGCAGTACTTC.

The chain employs TRBV5-6 and TRBJ2-7, with a tentative D call TRBD1 (6 bases). Trimming took off 3 bases at V and 3 bases at J, with 10 bases between the two ends. This CDR3 has 13 amino acids. CDR1 is SGHDT, CDR2 YYEEEE, per germline. The CDR3 loop reads CASSYTGNYEQYF. The CDR3 DNA sequence: TGTGCCAGCAGCTATACAGGGAACTACGAGCAGTACTTC.

CDR3 DNA sequence: TGTGCCAGCAGCCCTAGCACAGATACGCAGTATTTT. Translating it yields CASSPSTDTQYF. The chain links TRBV6-5 to TRBJ2-3; D unclear. The V gene's germline CDR1 is MNHEY and CDR2 SVGAGI. V lost 6 bases to trimming and J lost 0 bases, with 4 bases between them. This CDR3 is 12 amino acids long.

The chain employs TRBV30 and TRBJ1-2; D remains ambiguous. The germline gives CDR1 GTSNPN, CDR2 SVGIG (reference sequence). CDR3 length equals 12 residues. Trimming shortened V by 2 bases and J by 7 bases, and 11 bases separated the two germline ends. CDR3 in amino acids: CAWSFGQSGYTF. As DNA, the CDR3 is TGTGCCTGGAGTTTCGGGCAGTCTGGCTACACCTTC.

The rearrangement links TRBV19 to TRBJ2-3; possible D gene TRBD1, 6 bases. The CDR3 has 12 residues. V lost 4 bases to trimming and J lost 9 bases, with 11 bases between them. CDR1 and CDR2 from the germline V gene are LNHDA and SQIVND (reference sequence). The CDR3: CASSRDIVTQYF. The CDR3 DNA reads as TGTGCCAGTAGTAGGGACATTGTCACGCAGTATTTT.